This TCR beta chain was retrieved from a study of blood T cell repertoires in COVID-19. As originally analysed: Nucleated cell number was recorded as an estimate derived from reference gene primer amplification. The repertoire was sequenced with immunoSEQ multiplex PCR; TCRdb's copy has only in-frame clones and lacks some. The V and J calls and clone size are taken from that table; D and trimming were inferred from the DNA. The sample lists about 380,000 clones, more than 65% occurring once. After removal of 5 bases from V and 5 bases from J, the junction contained 14 bases not matched to a gene. This CDR3 region has 17 residues. Germline V gene data show CDR1 as MNHEY and CDR2 as SMNVEV (reference sequence).

The clonotype originates from a human donor with acute or convalescent COVID-19. The donor label of this sample is uncertain. The chain employs TRBV27 and TRBJ2-3; 9 bases align to TRBD2. Sequenced sample: peripheral blood. The CDR3 nucleotides read TGTGCCAGCAGTGCGAGGGCGAGCGGGAGGAAGGGAGATACGCAGTATTTT. Amino acid sequence: CASSARASGRKGDTQYF.